This T cell receptor (beta chain) was profiled in a study of early T cells in non-severe SARS-CoV-2 infection. Study conclusions and caveats: Reliance on VDJdb matching favored anti-spike CD8 responses; private and CD4 specificities were missed.

Notes on this clonotype: As yet, its antigen is unknown.

Each single cDNA molecule received a unique molecular identifier. From the 5' RACE reads, TCRdb called clonotypes with MiXCR, one entry per CDR3 protein. This table holds about 100,000 distinct CDR3 sequences, roughly 13% found once. Sequencing was done on a sample of whole blood. This receptor was identified in an adult who was a healthcare worker with PCR-confirmed SARS-CoV-2 infection or an uninfected control (not recorded which).

In DNA form, the CDR3 reads TGTGCCAGCAGCCCCGCCAGGTCGGTGGTACCAGGCGAGCAGTACTTC. It is translated as CASSPARSVVPGEQYF. The chain joins TRBV9 to TRBJ2-7; D uncertain. The CDR3 extends over 16 amino acids. The germline V and J ends were trimmed by 4 bases and 6 bases, with 23 bases remaining between them. From germline, CDR1 is SGDLS and CDR2 YYNGEE.